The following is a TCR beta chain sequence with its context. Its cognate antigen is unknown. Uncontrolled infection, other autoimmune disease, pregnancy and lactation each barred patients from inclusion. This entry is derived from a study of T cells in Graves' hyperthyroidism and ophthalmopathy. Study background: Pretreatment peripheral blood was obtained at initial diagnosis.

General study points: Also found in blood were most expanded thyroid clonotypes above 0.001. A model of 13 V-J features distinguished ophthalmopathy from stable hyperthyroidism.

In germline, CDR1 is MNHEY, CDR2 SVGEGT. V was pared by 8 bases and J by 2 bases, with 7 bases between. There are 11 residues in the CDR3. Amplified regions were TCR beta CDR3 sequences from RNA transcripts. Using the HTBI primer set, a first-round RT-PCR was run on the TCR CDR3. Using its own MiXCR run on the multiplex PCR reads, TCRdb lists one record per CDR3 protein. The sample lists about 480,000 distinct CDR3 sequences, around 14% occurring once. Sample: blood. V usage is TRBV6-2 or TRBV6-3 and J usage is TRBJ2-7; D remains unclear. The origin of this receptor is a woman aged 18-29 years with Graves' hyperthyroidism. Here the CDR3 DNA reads TGTGCCAGCGGCAGGACCTACGAGCAGTACGTC. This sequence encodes CASGRTYEQYV.